A selection of T cell receptor beta chains follows, all from one sample in a study of STAT5B mutations in CD4+ large granular lymphocyte leukemia. Profiled with immunoSEQ multiplex PCR; TCRdb holds only in-frame clones, not every one. The table includes 30,000 to 40,000 clones, 69% detected once. The sequenced material came from CD4+ T cells from blood buffy coats. Source of these receptors: a human donor in good health. The CDR3 runs from the conserved cysteine through the conserved F or W. A D gene is named only where the DNA matches it firmly.

TRBJ2-7 | TRBV6-5 | NA | TGTGCCAGCAAGGCGAGGGGTTCCTACGAGCAGTACTTC | CASKARGSYEQYF
TRBJ2-1 | TRBV7-2 | NA | TGTGCCAGCAGCCAGGGGGGGCACAATGAGCAGTTCTTC | CASSQGGHNEQFF
TRBJ2-1 | TRBV18 | NA | TGTGCCAGCTCACCACCAGGGGGGGGATACAATGAGCAGTTCTTC | CASSPPGGGYNEQFF
TRBJ1-4 | TRBV7-8 | NA | TGTGCCAGCAGCTTTCCCGGCCATGAAAAACTGTTTTTT | CASSFPGHEKLFF
TRBJ2-7 | TRBV4-3 | NA | TGCGCCAGCAGCCAGAAGATAGGCTACGAGCAGTACTTC | CASSQKIGYEQYF
TRBJ2-1 | TRBV25-1 | TRBD1 | TGTGCCAGCAGAGCCGACAGGGGGCAGGTCAATGAGCAGTTCTTC | CASRADRGQVNEQFF
TRBJ2-7 | TRBV10-3 | NA | TGTGCCATCAGTGAGTCGGACAGAGTCTACGAGCAGTACTTC | CAISESDRVYEQYF
TRBJ1-2 | TRBV29-1 | NA | TGCAGCGTTCACGGTAACTATGGCTACACCTTC | CSVHGNYGYTF
TRBJ2-1 | TRBV15 | TRBD1 | TGTGCCACCAGCAGGGACAGGGGGCTTGGTGAGCAGTTCTTC | CATSRDRGLGEQFF
TRBJ2-6 | TRBV6-5 | NA | TGTGCCAGCAGTTACAGTCCTGGGGCCAACGTCCTGACTTTC | CASSYSPGANVLTF
TRBJ1-1 | TRBV6-7 | NA | TGTGCCTACAATGGTGAGGGAGGTACTGAAGCTTTCTTT | CAYNGEGGTEAFF
TRBJ1-6 | TRBV2 | NA | TGTGCCAGCAGAGAACAGGGTAATAATTCACCCCTCCACTTT | CASREQGNNSPLHF
TRBJ2-2 | TRBV9 | NA | TGTGCCAGCAGCGTAGGCACCGGGGAGCTGTTTTTT | CASSVGTGELFF
TRBJ2-3 | TRBV27 | NA | TGTGCCAGCAGTTTTGCACTATTTGGAGATACGCAGTATTTT | CASSFALFGDTQYF
TRBJ2-7 | TRBV6-5 | NA | TGTGCCAGCAGTTTACAGGGCTACGAGCAGTACTTC | CASSLQGYEQYF
TRBJ2-5 | TRBV5-5 | NA | TGTGCCAGCAGCTTGGAAGGGGGGGCCGGGGAAGAGACCCAGTACTTC | CASSLEGGAGEETQYF
TRBJ2-7 | TRBV7-2 | TRBD1 | TGTGCCAGCAGCCCAGACAGGGGGCGCTACGAGCAGTACTTC | CASSPDRGRYEQYF
TRBJ2-1 | TRBV5-1 | NA | TGCGCCAGCAGCTTACAGGGAAACAATGAGCAGTTCTTC | CASSLQGNNEQFF
TRBJ2-7 | TRBV5-8 | NA | TGTGCCAGCAGCCAGAGGGACATTCAGGAGCAGTACTTC | CASSQRDIQEQYF
TRBJ2-7 | TRBV9 | TRBD1 | TGTGCCAGCAGCCCCCGACAGGGGACCTACGAGCAGTACTTC | CASSPRQGTYEQYF
TRBJ2-7 | TRBV7-2 | NA | TGTGCCAGCAGCTTAGTCCACACGTCCTACGAGCAGTACTTC | CASSLVHTSYEQYF
TRBJ2-3 | TRBV9 | NA | TGTGCCAGCAGCACGCGGACAAGCACAGATACGCAGTATTTT | CASSTRTSTDTQYF
TRBJ1-2 | TRBV18 | TRBD1 | TGTGCCAGCTCACCACGAGTAGGGGACAGGACCAACACCGACGGCTACACCTTC | CASSPRVGDRTNTDGYTF
TRBJ2-7 | TRBV13 | NA | TGTGCCAGCCGCGGCGGTACCTACGAGCAGTACTTC | CASRGGTYEQYF
TRBJ2-1 | TRBV15 | NA | TGTGCCACCAGCACACACAATGAGCAGTTCTTC | CATSTHNEQFF
TRBJ2-7 | TRBV6-1 | NA | TGTGCCAGCAGTGAGGCTGGGACGTCCGCCTACGAGCAGTACTTC | CASSEAGTSAYEQYF
TRBJ2-2 | TRBV18 | NA | TGTGCCAGCTCACCGGAGTTGAACACCGGGGAGCTGTTTTTT | CASSPELNTGELFF
TRBJ2-7 | TRBV20-1 | NA | TGCAGTGGGCAGGGGCGGTACGAGCAGTACTTC | CSGQGRYEQYF